The 25 T cell receptor beta chains below were found in one sample sequenced in a study of T cells in tuberculosis. Sequencing used immunoSEQ multiplex PCR; TCRdb keeps in-frame clones, though not all of them. The sample carries about 29,000 clones, roughly 93% recorded once. Sequences were obtained from PBMCs. Source of these receptors: a donor aged 10 to 29 with latent tuberculosis or without tuberculosis infection.

This chain connects TRBV5-1 to TRBJ1-1; D remains ambiguous. The V and J ends lost 2 bases and 0 bases respectively, with 8 bases between them. The germline CDR1 and CDR2 sequences are SGHRS and YFSETQ. CDR3 length equals 14 residues. The DNA for the CDR3 is TGCGCCAGCAGCTTAAAAACGGTGAACACTGAAGCTTTCTTT. This encodes CASSLKTVNTEAFF.

This clone has just a few counts. V is TRBV19 and J is TRBJ2-7, with D hard to call. V lost 4 bases to trimming and J lost 5 bases, with 15 bases between them. The CDR3 is made up of 14 amino acids. Per germline, CDR1 LNHDA and CDR2 SQIVND (reference sequence). CDR3 sequence: CASSRAGPLDEQYF. The CDR3 coding sequence is TGTGCCAGTAGTAGAGCTGGGCCCCTGGACGAGCAGTACTTC.

The chain recombines TRBV7-8 with TRBJ1-2; maybe TRBD1 (6 bases). Germline CDR1 reads SGHVS; CDR2 reads FQNEAQ. The V end lost 4 bases, the J end lost 6 bases, and 12 bases lay between the germline ends. The CDR3 covers 13 residues. CDR3 nucleotide sequence: TGTGCCAGCAGCTCCAGGGGATTCGATGGCTACACCTTC. This translates into CASSSRGFDGYTF.

The chain uses TRBV7-2 and TRBJ2-1, with no clear D. The CDR3 has 15 amino acids. V was trimmed by 0 bases and J by 0 bases, leaving 6 bases between them. Germline V lookup: CDR1 SGHTA, CDR2 FQGNSA. This chain's CDR3 is CASSLASSSYNEQFF. The CDR3 bases are TGTGCCAGCAGCTTAGCCTCGAGCTCCTACAATGAGCAGTTCTTC.

This chain uses TRBV5-1 with TRBJ2-3, with 7 bases identical to TRBD2. Germline V CDR1 and CDR2: SGHRS, YFSETQ. The CDR3 is 15 amino acids. The trim removed 4 bases at V and 7 bases at J, leaving 12 bases unmatched. The CDR3 region has the DNA TGCGCCAGCAGCCCCGTCCCGGGACTAAGAAATACGCAGTATTTT. Its translation: CASSPVPGLRNTQYF.

V gene TRBV7-6 combines with J gene TRBJ2-7; TRBD2 agrees at 8 bases. CDR1 SGHVS and CDR2 FNYEAQ come from the germline V gene. The CDR3 sequence is 17 residues long. V lost 2 bases to trimming and J lost 0 bases; unmatched junction nucleotides: 9. CDR3 sequence reads: CASSLSSVSGSSYEQYF. The CDR3, as DNA: TGTGCCAGCAGCTTATCATCGGTGAGCGGGAGCTCCTACGAGCAGTACTTC. Supplemented by reference TRBV7-6 and TRBJ2-7, the full variable domain reads GAGVSQSPRYKVTKRGQDVALRCDPISGHVSLYWYRQALGQGPEFLTYFNYEAQQDKSGLPNDRFSAERPEGSISTLTIQRTEQRDSAMYRCASSLSSVSGSSYEQYFGPGTRLTVT.

The chain couples TRBV27 to TRBJ2-3, with 9 bases that match TRBD2. Germline assignment: CDR1 MNHEY and CDR2 SMNVEV (reference sequence). Trimming removed 5 bases from V and 6 bases from J; junction bases left unmatched: 18. This CDR3 region has 18 residues. The chain's CDR3 is CASSPRGGSGRTRDTQYF. The CDR3 nucleotides are TGTGCCAGCAGTCCGCGGGGGGGTAGCGGGAGAACCCGGGATACGCAGTATTTT.

The chain has TRBV5-8 and TRBJ1-5, with 7 bases identical to TRBD1. Germline trimming cut 4 bases from V and 5 bases from J; bases unmatched to any gene: 9. CDR1 and CDR2 (germline): SGHTS, YDEGEE. The CDR3 contains 15 residues. The CDR3 nucleotides are TGTGCCAGCAGCCGGAACAGGGGACGATATCAGCCCCAGCATTTT. The encoded protein is CASSRNRGRYQPQHF.

This clone was detected once. The chain joins TRBV7-6 to TRBJ2-3; TRBD1 matches at 9 bases. This CDR3 comprises 17 residues. Trimming took 5 bases from V and 6 from J; bases not matched to a gene: 15. Germline V gene lookup returns CDR1 SGHVS and CDR2 FNYEAQ. The CDR3 sequence is CASSLYPGQGILDTQYF. CDR3 bases: TGTGCCAGCAGCCTATATCCGGGACAGGGAATTTTGGATACGCAGTATTTT.

This chain uses TRBV28 with TRBJ2-2; 9 bases align to TRBD2. After removal of 6 bases from V and 3 bases from J, the junction contained 8 bases not matched to a gene. This CDR3 has 16 amino acids. Germline CDR1 and CDR2: MDHEN and SYDVKM. This CDR3 reads CASSLTSGRHTGELFF. The CDR3 region has the DNA TGTGCCAGCAGCCTAACGAGCGGGAGGCACACCGGGGAGCTGTTTTTT. Using reference TRBV28 and TRBJ2-2 for the parts outside the CDR3, the full variable domain is DVKVTQSSRYLVKRTGEKVFLECVQDMDHENMFWYRQDPGLGLRLIYFSYDVKMKEKGDIPEGYSVSREKKERFSLILESASTNQTSMYLCASSLTSGRHTGELFFGEGSRLTVL.

The chain employs TRBV28 and TRBJ1-4; D is perhaps TRBD1 (6 bases). Germline CDR1 reads MDHEN; CDR2 reads SYDVKM. The V end lost 4 bases, the J end lost 6 bases, and 18 bases lay between the germline ends. This CDR3 region has 16 residues. The CDR3 reads CASSSRGATLHEKLFF. In nucleotides, the CDR3 is TGTGCCAGCAGTTCCAGGGGTGCCACACTCCATGAAAAACTGTTTTTT.

The V gene is TRBV27, the J gene TRBJ2-7, with D hard to call. The ends were cut back, 5 bases at V and 0 bases at J, with 11 bases in the middle. The CDR3 extends over 14 amino acids. Germline V gene lookup returns CDR1 MNHEY and CDR2 SMNVEV (reference sequence). The CDR3 loop reads CASSTAMSSYEQYF. The DNA of the CDR3 is TGTGCCAGCAGTACAGCAATGAGCTCCTACGAGCAGTACTTC.

V is TRBV19 and J is TRBJ1-6, with D perhaps matching TRBD1 (5 bases). Germline V gene data show CDR1 as LNHDA and CDR2 as SQIVND (reference sequence). The CDR3 length is 15 residues. V was pared by 9 bases and J by 6 bases, with 18 bases between. The CDR3 loop reads CASQTRAVPNSPLHF. CDR3 coding DNA: TGTGCCAGCCAAACCAGGGCAGTACCTAATTCACCCCTCCACTTT. The full variable domain, rest sourced from reference TRBV19 and TRBJ1-6, is DGGITQSPKYLFRKEGQNVTLSCEQNLNHDAMYWYRQDPGQGLRLIYYSQIVNDFQKGDIAEGYSVSREKKESFPLTVTSAQKNPTAFYLCASQTRAVPNSPLHFGNGTRLTVT.

The J gene is TRBJ2-7, the V gene TRBV4-2; TRBD2 aligns across 14 bases. V shed 3 bases and J 3 bases; nucleotides not matched to a gene: 7. The CDR3 totals 17 residues. Germline CDR1 LGHNA, CDR2 YNFKEQ. The CDR3 DNA sequence: TGTGCCAGCAGCCAGTCCGGGACTAGCGGGAGAGTCTACGAGCAGTACTTC. Residues: CASSQSGTSGRVYEQYF.

V and J are TRBV13 and TRBJ2-1; D is uncertain. This CDR3 contains 13 residues. Trimming shortened V by 3 bases and J by 6 bases, and 9 bases separated the two germline ends. Germline CDR1 and CDR2: PRHDT and FYEKMQ (reference sequence). For the CDR3, the DNA is TGTGCCAGCAGCTTTAAGCTTATCAATGAGCAGTTCTTC. This translates into CASSFKLINEQFF.

The J gene is TRBJ2-7, the V gene TRBV25-1; 11 positions agree with TRBD2. Trimming cost V 4 bases and J 3 bases; bases outside gene matches: 8. The CDR3 covers 16 residues. The V gene's germline CDR1 is MGHDK and CDR2 SYGVNS. The CDR3 loop reads CASSGPGLAEYYEQYF. In DNA, the CDR3 is TGTGCCAGCAGTGGCCCGGGACTAGCGGAATACTACGAGCAGTACTTC.

This chain uses TRBV4-1 with TRBJ2-7, with no clear D. The CDR3 loop spans 15 amino acids. Germline CDR1 MGHRA, CDR2 YSYEKL. V was cut by 0 bases and J by 2 bases, with 11 bases left in between. The CDR3 region has the DNA TGCGCCAGCAGCCAAGAGTACGGCAGGACCTACGAGCAGTACTTC. Translating it yields CASSQEYGRTYEQYF.

V gene TRBV19 combines with J gene TRBJ2-2; 7 nucleotides match TRBD1. The CDR3 spans 16 residues. Trimming at V came to 5 bases and at J to 6 bases, leaving 12 bases not matched to a gene. CDR1 and CDR2 from the germline V gene are LNHDA and SQIVND (reference sequence). This chain's CDR3 is CASSVSRGFNAGELFF. The DNA of the CDR3 is TGTGCCAGTAGTGTTTCCAGGGGGTTTAACGCCGGGGAGCTGTTTTTT.

The chain uses TRBV9 and TRBJ2-3; possible D gene TRBD2, 6 bases. The CDR3 is 16 residues long. V lost 0 bases, J lost 6 bases, and 17 bases lay in between. The germline V gene has CDR1 SGDLS and CDR2 YYNGEE. Here the CDR3 reads CASSVGSGSGGDTQYF. The CDR3 coding sequence is TGTGCCAGCAGCGTAGGTTCGGGTTCCGGGGGTGATACGCAGTATTTT.

CDR3 in amino acids: CASSWGQGIRGYTF. CDR3 nucleotides: TGTGCCAGCAGCTGGGGACAGGGGATACGTGGCTACACCTTC. The chain has TRBV5-4 and TRBJ1-2; 10 bases align to TRBD1. V lost 3 bases to trimming and J lost 7 bases; unmatched junction nucleotides: 6. This CDR3 contains 14 residues. Looked up from germline, CDR1 is SGHNT and CDR2 is YYREEE (reference sequence).

The V gene is TRBV2, the J gene TRBJ2-1; D uncertain. The CDR3 is made up of 12 amino acids. Per the germline V gene, CDR1 is SNHLY and CDR2 is FYNNEI. V was clipped by 6 bases and J by 8 bases, with 11 bases between them. In DNA form, the CDR3 reads TGTGCCAGCAGGGATAGTAGCCATGAGCAGTTCTTC. It is translated as CASRDSSHEQFF.

The chain carries TRBV7-9 and TRBJ2-7; 9 nucleotides align to TRBD2. This CDR3 comprises 16 residues. The trim removed 0 bases at V and 0 bases at J, leaving 3 bases unmatched. The germline gives CDR1 SEHNR, CDR2 FQNEAQ (reference sequence). CDR3 nucleotides: TGTGCCAGCAGCTTAGCTAGCGGGGGTCCCTCCTACGAGCAGTACTTC. It encodes CASSLASGGPSYEQYF.

V gene TRBV12-5 combines with J gene TRBJ1-1; 10 nucleotides line up with TRBD1. The length of the CDR3 is 15 residues. V lost 5 bases to trimming and J lost 3 bases; unmatched junction nucleotides: 6. Germline values: CDR1 LGHNT, CDR2 FRNRAP. The CDR3 nucleotides read TGTGCTAGTGGTCTGACAGGGGGCCGGGACACTGAAGCTTTCTTT. It specifies CASGLTGGRDTEAFF.

The chain uses TRBV9 and TRBJ1-2; D is ambiguous. CDR3 length equals 15 residues. In germline, CDR1 is SGDLS, CDR2 YYNGEE. Trimming pared 0 bases from V and 2 bases from J, leaving 11 bases between. The CDR3 sequence is CASSVGGVRNYGYTF. Here the CDR3 DNA reads TGTGCCAGCAGCGTAGGAGGAGTTAGGAACTATGGCTACACCTTC.

The chain links TRBV28 to TRBJ1-3, with D possibly being TRBD1 (6 bases). This CDR3 is built from 14 residues. Deletions cut 8 bases from V and 0 bases from J, with 11 bases between. Germline V CDR1 and CDR2: MDHEN, SYDVKM. CDR3 protein: CASGGGSSGNTIYF. CDR3 coding DNA: TGTGCCAGCGGGGGGGGCAGCTCTGGAAACACCATATATTTT. The whole variable domain, remainder taken from reference TRBV28 and TRBJ1-3, is DVKVTQSSRYLVKRTGEKVFLECVQDMDHENMFWYRQDPGLGLRLIYFSYDVKMKEKGDIPEGYSVSREKKERFSLILESASTNQTSMYLCASGGGSSGNTIYFGEGSWLTVV.